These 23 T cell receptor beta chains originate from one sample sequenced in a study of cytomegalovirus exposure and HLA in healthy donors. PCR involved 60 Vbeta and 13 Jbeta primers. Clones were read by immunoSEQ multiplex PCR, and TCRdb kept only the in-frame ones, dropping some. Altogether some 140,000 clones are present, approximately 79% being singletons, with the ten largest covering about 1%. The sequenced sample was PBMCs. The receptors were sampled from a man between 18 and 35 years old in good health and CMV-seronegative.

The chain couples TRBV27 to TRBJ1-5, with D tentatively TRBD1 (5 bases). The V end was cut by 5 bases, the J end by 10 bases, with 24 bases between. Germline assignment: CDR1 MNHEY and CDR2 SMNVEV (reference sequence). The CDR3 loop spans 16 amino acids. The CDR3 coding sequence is TGTGCCAGCAGTAGCCAGGCGGGGCAGTCCTTCTCACCCCAGCATTTT. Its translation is CASSSQAGQSFSPQHF.

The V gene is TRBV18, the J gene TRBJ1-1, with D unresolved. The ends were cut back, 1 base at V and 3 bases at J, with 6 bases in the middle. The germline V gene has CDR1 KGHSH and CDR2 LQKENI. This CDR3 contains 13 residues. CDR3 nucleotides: TGTGCCAGCTCACCACACCGGGACACTGAAGCTTTCTTT. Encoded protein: CASSPHRDTEAFF.

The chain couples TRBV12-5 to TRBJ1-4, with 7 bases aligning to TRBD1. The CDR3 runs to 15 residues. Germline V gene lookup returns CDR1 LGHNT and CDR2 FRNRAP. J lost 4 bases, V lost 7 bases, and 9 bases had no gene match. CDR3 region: CASAPGQAINEKLFF. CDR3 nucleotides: TGTGCTAGTGCCCCCGGACAGGCGATTAATGAAAAACTGTTTTTT.

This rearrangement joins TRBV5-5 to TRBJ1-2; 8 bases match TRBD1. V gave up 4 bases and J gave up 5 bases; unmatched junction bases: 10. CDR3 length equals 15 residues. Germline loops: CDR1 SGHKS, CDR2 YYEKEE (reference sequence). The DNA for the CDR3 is TGTGCCAGCAGCGGCTCGACAGGGGTGGGATATGGCTACACCTTC. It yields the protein CASSGSTGVGYGYTF.

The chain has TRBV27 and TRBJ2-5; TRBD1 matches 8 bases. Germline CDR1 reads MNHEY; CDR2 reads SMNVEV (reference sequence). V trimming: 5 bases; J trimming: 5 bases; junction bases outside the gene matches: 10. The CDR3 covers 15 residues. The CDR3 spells CASSGGTGGSETQYF. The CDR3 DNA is TGTGCCAGCAGTGGCGGGACAGGCGGTTCGGAGACCCAGTACTTC.

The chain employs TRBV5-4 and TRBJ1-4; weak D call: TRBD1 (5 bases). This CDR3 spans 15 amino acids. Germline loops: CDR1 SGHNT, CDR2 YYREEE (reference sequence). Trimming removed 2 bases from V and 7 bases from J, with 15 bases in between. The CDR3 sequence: CASSLGGSTGEKLFF. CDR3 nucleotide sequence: TGTGCCAGCAGCTTAGGCGGCTCAACAGGTGAAAAACTGTTTTTT.

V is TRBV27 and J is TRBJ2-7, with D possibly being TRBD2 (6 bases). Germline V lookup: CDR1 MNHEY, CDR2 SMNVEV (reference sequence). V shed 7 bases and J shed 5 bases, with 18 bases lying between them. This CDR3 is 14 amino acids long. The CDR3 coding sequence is TGTGCCAGCACTCCGGCGGGGATAGGCGACGAGCAGTACTTC. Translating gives CASTPAGIGDEQYF.

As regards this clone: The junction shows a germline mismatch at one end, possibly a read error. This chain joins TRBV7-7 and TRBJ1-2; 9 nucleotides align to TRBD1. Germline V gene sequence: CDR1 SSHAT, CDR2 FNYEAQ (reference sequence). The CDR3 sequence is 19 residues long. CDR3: CASSLATVSLDRGGWGYTF. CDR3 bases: TGTGCTAGCAGCTTAGCGACGGTATCACTAGACAGGGGGGGGTGGGGCTACACCTTC.

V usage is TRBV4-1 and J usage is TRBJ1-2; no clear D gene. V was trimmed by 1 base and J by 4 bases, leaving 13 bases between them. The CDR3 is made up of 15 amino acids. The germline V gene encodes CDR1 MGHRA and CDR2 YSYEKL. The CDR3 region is CASSQGQAMPYGYTF. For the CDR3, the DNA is TGCGCCAGCAGCCAAGGGCAGGCGATGCCCTATGGCTACACCTTC.

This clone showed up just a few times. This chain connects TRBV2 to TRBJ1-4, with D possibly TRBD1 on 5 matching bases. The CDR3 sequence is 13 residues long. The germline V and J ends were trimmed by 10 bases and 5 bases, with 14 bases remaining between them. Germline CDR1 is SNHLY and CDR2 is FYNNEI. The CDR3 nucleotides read TGTGCCACCAGGACACCTGGAAATGAAAAACTGTTTTTT. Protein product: CATRTPGNEKLFF.

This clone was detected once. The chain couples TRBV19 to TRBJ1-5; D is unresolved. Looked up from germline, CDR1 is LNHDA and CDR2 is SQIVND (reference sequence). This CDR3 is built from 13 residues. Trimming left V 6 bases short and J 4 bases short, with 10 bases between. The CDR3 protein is CASSLPGNQPQHF. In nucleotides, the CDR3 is TGTGCCAGTAGCTTGCCGGGGAATCAGCCCCAGCATTTT. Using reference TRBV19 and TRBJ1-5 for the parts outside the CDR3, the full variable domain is DGGITQSPKYLFRKEGQNVTLSCEQNLNHDAMYWYRQDPGQGLRLIYYSQIVNDFQKGDIAEGYSVSREKKESFPLTVTSAQKNPTAFYLCASSLPGNQPQHFGDGTRLSIL.

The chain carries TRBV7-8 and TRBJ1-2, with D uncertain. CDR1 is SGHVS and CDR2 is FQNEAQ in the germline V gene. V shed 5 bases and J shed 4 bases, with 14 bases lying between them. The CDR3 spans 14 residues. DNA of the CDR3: TGTGCCAGCAGCAGCGGACGGACGATCTATGGCTACACCTTC. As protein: CASSSGRTIYGYTF.

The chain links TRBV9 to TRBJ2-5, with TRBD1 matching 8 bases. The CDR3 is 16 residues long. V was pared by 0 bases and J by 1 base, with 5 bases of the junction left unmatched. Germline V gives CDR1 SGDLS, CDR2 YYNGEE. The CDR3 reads CASSVETGAPQETQYF. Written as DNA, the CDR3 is TGTGCCAGCAGCGTAGAGACAGGGGCACCCCAAGAGACCCAGTACTTC.

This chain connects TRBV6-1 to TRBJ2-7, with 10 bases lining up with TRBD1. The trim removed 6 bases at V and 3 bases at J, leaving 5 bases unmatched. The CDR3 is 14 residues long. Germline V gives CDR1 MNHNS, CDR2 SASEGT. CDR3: CASSVTGGIYEQYF. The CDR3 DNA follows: TGTGCCAGCAGCGTGACAGGGGGCATCTACGAGCAGTACTTC.

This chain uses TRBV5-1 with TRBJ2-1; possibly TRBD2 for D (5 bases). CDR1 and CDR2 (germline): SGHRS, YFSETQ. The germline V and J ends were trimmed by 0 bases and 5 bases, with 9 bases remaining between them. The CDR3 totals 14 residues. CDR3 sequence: CASSLDGLNNEQFF. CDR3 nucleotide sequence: TGCGCCAGCAGCTTGGACGGACTCAACAATGAGCAGTTCTTC.

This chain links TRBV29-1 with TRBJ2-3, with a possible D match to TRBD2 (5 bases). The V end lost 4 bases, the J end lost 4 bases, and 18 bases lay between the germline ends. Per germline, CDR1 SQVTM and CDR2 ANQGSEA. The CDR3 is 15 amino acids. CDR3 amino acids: CSVALGLRGPDTQYF. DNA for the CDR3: TGCAGCGTTGCTCTCGGCCTCAGAGGGCCAGATACGCAGTATTTT.

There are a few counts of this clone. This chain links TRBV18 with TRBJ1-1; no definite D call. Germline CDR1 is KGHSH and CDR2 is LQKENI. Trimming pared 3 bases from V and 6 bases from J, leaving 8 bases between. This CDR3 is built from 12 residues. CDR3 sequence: CASSPAGSEAFF. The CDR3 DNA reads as TGTGCCAGCTCACCGGCAGGATCTGAAGCTTTCTTT.

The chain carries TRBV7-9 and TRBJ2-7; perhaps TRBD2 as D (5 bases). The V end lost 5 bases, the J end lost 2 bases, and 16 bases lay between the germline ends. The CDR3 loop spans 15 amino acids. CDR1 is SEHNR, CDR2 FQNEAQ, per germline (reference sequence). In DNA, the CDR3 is TGTGCCAGCAGCCTTGCCCGGGGTAACCCCTACGAGCAGTACTTC. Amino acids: CASSLARGNPYEQYF.

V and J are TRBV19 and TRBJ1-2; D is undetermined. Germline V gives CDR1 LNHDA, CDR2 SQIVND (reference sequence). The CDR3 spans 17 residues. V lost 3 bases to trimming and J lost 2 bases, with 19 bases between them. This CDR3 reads CASSMFPIGGSNYGYTF. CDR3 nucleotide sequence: TGTGCCAGTAGTATGTTTCCGATCGGAGGGTCGAACTATGGCTACACCTTC.

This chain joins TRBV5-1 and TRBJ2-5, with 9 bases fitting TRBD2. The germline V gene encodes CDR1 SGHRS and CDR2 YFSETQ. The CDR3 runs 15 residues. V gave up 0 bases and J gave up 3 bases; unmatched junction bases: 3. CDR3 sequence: CASSLARGGEETQYF. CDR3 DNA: TGCGCCAGCAGCTTGGCTCGCGGGGGGGAAGAGACCCAGTACTTC.

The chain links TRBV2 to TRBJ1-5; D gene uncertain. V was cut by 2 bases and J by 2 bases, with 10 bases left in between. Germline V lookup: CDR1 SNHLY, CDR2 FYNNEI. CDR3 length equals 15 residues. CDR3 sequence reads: CASSEMWGGNQPQHF. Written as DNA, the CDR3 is TGTGCCAGCAGTGAAATGTGGGGAGGCAATCAGCCCCAGCATTTT.

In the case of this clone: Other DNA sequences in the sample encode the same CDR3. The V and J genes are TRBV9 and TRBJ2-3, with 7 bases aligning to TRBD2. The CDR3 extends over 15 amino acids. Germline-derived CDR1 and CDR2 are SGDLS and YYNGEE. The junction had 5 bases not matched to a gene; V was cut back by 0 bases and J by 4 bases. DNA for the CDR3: TGTGCCAGCAGCGTAGGCGGGGAGGGCCCAGATACGCAGTATTTT. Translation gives CASSVGGEGPDTQYF.

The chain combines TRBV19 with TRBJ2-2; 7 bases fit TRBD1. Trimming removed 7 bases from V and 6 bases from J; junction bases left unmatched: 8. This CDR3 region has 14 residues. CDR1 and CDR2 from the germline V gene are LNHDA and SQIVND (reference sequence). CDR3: CASNRQGNAGELFF. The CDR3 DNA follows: TGTGCCAGTAACCGACAGGGAAACGCCGGGGAGCTGTTTTTT.